The rows below give T cell receptor beta chains drawn from one sample of a study of vaccination and CD4 T cells after COVID-19. MiXCR was run by TCRdb on the PCR reads, yielding one entry per CDR3 protein. The sample holds about 16,000 distinct CDR3 sequences; over 55% are singletons and the top ten take about 11%. Their specific antigens are unknown. Source material: CD4+ T cells from blood, cultured in vitro. Source of these receptors: a human donor who had recovered from COVID-19. Each CDR3 is given with its conserved first and last residue. The order of the fields is CDR3 DNA, CDR3 protein, D gene, clone size, J gene, V gene. The D gene is left open where the match is weak. Not every row has a clone size; where given, it reads once, few, many or a size class.

cdr3_nt: TGTGCCAGCAGTTACATCGACAGGGGGATCGATGAGCAGTTCTTC; cdr3_aa: CASSYIDRGIDEQFF; d_call: TRBD1; clone_size: -; j_call: TRBJ2-1; v_call: TRBV6-2/TRBV6-3
cdr3_nt: TGTGCCAGCAGTTACGGGGGACAGCCCCAGCATTTT; cdr3_aa: CASSYGGQPQHF; d_call: -; clone_size: -; j_call: TRBJ1-5; v_call: TRBV6-2/TRBV6-3
cdr3_nt: TGTGCCAGCAGGGGACTAGCGGGGAGCTCCTACGAGCAGTACTTC; cdr3_aa: CASRGLAGSSYEQYF; d_call: TRBD2; clone_size: once; j_call: TRBJ2-7; v_call: TRBV6-1
cdr3_nt: TGTGCCAGCAGCCTCGGACAGGGTACAGAGACCCAGTACTTC; cdr3_aa: CASSLGQGTETQYF; d_call: TRBD1; clone_size: -; j_call: TRBJ2-5; v_call: TRBV7-7
cdr3_nt: TGTGCCAGCTCAGTCGCCCGCCAGTCGAACACCGGGGAGCTGTTTTTT; cdr3_aa: CASSVARQSNTGELFF; d_call: -; clone_size: -; j_call: TRBJ2-2; v_call: TRBV18
cdr3_nt: TGTGCCAGCAGTGAAATAGGGGCCAACTATGGCTACACCTTC; cdr3_aa: CASSEIGANYGYTF; d_call: -; clone_size: -; j_call: TRBJ1-2; v_call: TRBV25-1
cdr3_nt: TGTGCCAGCAGTTTAAGGGGGCGGGACAGCTATGGCTACACCTTC; cdr3_aa: CASSLRGRDSYGYTF; d_call: TRBD1; clone_size: few; j_call: TRBJ1-2; v_call: TRBV28
cdr3_nt: TGTGCCACCAGCAGAGATCTAGCCGGATGGGAGCAGTACTTC; cdr3_aa: CATSRDLAGWEQYF; d_call: -; clone_size: -; j_call: TRBJ2-7; v_call: TRBV15
cdr3_nt: TGTGCCAGTAGTATCACAGAACTTGCGAACACTGAAGCTTTCTTT; cdr3_aa: CASSITELANTEAFF; d_call: -; clone_size: -; j_call: TRBJ1-1; v_call: TRBV19
cdr3_nt: TGTGCCAGCAGCCCAGATGGGTACGCCAAAAACATTCAGTACTTC; cdr3_aa: CASSPDGYAKNIQYF; d_call: -; clone_size: -; j_call: TRBJ2-4; v_call: TRBV7-9
cdr3_nt: TGTGCCAGCAGCGAAACCCGCGGGGATACGCAGTATTTT; cdr3_aa: CASSETRGDTQYF; d_call: -; clone_size: -; j_call: TRBJ2-3; v_call: TRBV7-2